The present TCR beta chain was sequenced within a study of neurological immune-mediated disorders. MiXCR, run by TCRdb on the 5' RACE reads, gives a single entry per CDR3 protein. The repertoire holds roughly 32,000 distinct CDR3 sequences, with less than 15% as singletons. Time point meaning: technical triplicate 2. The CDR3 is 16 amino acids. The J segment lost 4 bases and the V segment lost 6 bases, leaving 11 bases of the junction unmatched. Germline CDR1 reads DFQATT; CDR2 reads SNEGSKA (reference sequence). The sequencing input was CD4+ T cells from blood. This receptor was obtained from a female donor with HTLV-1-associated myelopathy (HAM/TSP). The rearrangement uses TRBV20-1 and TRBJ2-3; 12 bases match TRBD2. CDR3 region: CSACGASGRAADTQYF. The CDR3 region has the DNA TGCAGTGCCTGTGGGGCTAGCGGGAGGGCCGCAGATACGCAGTATTTT.